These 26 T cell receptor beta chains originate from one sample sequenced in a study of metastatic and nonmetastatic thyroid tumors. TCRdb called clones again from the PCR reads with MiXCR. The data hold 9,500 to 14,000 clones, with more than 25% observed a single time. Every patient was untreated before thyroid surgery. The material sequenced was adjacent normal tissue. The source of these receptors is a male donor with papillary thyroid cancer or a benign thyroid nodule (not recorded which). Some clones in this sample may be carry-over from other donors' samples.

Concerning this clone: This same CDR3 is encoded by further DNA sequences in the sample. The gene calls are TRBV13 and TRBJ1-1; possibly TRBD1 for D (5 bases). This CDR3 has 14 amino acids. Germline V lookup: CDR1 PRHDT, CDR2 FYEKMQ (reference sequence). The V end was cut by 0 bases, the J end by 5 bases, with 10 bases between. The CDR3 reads CASSLGQGNTEAFF. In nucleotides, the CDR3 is TGTGCCAGCAGCTTAGGCCAGGGAAATACTGAAGCTTTCTTT.

The CDR3 reads CASSPSSGDYNEQFF. The DNA of the CDR3 is TGTGCCAGCTCACCATCTAGCGGGGACTACAATGAGCAGTTCTTC. The genes are TRBV18 and TRBJ2-1, with 9 nucleotides matching TRBD2. J gave up 3 bases and V 2 bases, and 2 bases lay outside the gene matches. The germline V gene has CDR1 KGHSH and CDR2 LQKENI. The CDR3 runs to 15 residues.

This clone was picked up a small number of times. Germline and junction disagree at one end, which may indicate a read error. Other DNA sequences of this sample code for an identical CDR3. CDR3 sequence: CASMDPGTANTEAFF. CDR3 nucleotides: TGTGCCAGCATGGACCCCGGGACAGCCAACACTGAAGCCTTCTTT. The rearrangement links TRBV6-1 to TRBJ1-1; 7 bases align to TRBD1. Germline V gene data show CDR1 as MNHNS and CDR2 as SASEGT. The CDR3 length is 15 residues.

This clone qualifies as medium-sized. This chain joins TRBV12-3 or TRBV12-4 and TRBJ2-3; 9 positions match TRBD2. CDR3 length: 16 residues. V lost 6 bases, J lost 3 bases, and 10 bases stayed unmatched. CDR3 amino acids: CASSSPFSGGTDTQYF. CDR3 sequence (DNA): TGTGCCAGCAGCTCCCCATTTAGCGGGGGTACAGATACGCAGTATTTT.

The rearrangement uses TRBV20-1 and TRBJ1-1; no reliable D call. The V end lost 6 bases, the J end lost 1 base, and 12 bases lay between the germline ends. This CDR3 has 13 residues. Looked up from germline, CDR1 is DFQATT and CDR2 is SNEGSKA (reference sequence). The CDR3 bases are TGCAGTGCCACCGATGTGGGGAACACTGAAGCTTTCTTT. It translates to CSATDVGNTEAFF.

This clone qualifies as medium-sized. CDR3 in amino acids: CASSNTGTSGTDTQYF. The DNA of the CDR3 is TGTGCCAGCAGCAACACCGGGACTAGCGGCACAGATACGCAGTATTTT. V usage is TRBV12-3 or TRBV12-4 and J usage is TRBJ2-3; 10 bases match TRBD2. With 6 bases clipped from V and 1 base from J, the junction kept 7 bases outside the gene matches. The CDR3 covers 16 residues.

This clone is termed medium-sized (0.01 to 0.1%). CDR3: CASSWDSADYGYGYTF. CDR3 in DNA: TGTGCCAGCAGCTGGGACAGTGCGGACTACGGATATGGCTACACCTTC. This sequence joins TRBV9 and TRBJ1-2; 7 bases are shared with TRBD1. Germline V gene sequence: CDR1 SGDLS, CDR2 YYNGEE. CDR3 length: 16 amino acids. Trimming took 4 bases from V and 5 from J; bases not matched to a gene: 14.

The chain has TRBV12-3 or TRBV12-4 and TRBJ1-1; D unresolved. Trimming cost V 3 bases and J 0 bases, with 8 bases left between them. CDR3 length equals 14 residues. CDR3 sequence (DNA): TGTGCCAGCAGTTTCACTTGGTTGAACACTGAAGCTTTCTTT. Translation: CASSFTWLNTEAFF.

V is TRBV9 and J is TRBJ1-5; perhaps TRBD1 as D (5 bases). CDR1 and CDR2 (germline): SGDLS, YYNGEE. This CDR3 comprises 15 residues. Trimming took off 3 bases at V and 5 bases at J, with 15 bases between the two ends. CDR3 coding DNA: TGTGCCAGCAGCGAGGGGACGGCGGGGGATCAGCCCCAGCATTTT. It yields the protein CASSEGTAGDQPQHF.

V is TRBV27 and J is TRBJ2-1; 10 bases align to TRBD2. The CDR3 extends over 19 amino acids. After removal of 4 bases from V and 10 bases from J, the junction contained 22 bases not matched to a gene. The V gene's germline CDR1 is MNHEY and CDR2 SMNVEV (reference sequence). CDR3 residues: CASSSTTQVTSGWEAEQFF. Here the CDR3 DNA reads TGTGCCAGCAGTTCTACAACCCAAGTGACTAGCGGGTGGGAAGCGGAGCAGTTCTTC.

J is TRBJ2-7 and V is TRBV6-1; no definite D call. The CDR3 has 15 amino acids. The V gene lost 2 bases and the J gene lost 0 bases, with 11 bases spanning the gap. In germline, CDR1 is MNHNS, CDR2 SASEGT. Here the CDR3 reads CASSELQESSYEQYF. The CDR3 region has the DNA TGTGCCAGCAGTGAATTGCAGGAGAGCTCCTACGAGCAGTACTTC.

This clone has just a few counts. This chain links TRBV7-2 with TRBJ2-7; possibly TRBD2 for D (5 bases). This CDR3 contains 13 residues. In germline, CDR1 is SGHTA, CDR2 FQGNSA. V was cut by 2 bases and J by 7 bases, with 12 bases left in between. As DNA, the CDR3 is TGTGCCAGCAGCTTATCCCCTAGCCGAGAGCAGTACTTC. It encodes CASSLSPSREQYF. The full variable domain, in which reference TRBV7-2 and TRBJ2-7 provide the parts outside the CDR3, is GAGVSQSPSNKVTEKGKDVELRCDPISGHTALYWYRQSLGQGLEFLIYFQGNSAPDKSGLPSDRFSAERTGGSVSTLTIQRTQQEDSAVYLCASSLSPSREQYFGPGTRLTVT.

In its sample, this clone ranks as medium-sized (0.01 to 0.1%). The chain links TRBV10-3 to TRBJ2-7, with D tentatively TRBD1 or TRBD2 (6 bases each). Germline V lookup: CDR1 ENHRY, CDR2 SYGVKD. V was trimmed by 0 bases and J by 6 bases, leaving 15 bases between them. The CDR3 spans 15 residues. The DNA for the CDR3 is TGTGCCATCAGTGAGTCGGAGGGGGTGAGAGGCGAGCAGTACTTC. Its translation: CAISESEGVRGEQYF.

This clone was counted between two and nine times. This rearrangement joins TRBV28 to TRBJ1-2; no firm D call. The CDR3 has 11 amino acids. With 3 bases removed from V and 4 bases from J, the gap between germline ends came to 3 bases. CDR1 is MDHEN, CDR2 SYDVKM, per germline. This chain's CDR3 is CASSLSYGYTF. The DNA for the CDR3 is TGTGCCAGCAGTTTGTCCTATGGCTACACCTTC.

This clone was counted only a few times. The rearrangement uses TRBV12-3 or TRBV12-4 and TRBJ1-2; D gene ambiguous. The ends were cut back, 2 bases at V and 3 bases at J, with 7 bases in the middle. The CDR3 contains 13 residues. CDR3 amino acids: CASSLSGDYGYTF. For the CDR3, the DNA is TGTGCCAGCAGTTTATCTGGGGACTATGGCTACACCTTC.

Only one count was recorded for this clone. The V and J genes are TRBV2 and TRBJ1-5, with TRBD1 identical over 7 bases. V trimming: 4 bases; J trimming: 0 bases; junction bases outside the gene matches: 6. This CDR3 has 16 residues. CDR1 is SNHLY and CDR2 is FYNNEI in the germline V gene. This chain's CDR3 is CASSGQGYRSNQPQHF. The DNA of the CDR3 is TGTGCCAGCAGTGGACAGGGCTATCGTAGCAATCAGCCCCAGCATTTT.

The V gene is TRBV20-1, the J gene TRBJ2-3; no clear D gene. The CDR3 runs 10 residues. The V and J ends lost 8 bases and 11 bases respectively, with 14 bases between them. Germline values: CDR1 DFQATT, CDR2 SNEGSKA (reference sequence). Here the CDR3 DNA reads TGCAGTACTGGGTCATTGGAGCAGTATTTT. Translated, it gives CSTGSLEQYF.

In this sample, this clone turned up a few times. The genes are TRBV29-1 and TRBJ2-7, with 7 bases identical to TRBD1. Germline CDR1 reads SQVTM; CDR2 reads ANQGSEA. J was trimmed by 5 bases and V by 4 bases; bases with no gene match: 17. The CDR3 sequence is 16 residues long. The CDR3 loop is CSVVSLGTDKIDEQYF. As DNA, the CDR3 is TGCAGCGTTGTGTCCCTAGGGACAGATAAAATCGACGAGCAGTACTTC.

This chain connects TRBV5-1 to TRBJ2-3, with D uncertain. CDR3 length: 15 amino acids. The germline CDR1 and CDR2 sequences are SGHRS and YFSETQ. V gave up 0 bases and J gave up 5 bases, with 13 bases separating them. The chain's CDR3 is CASSLGRYLGDTQYF. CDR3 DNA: TGCGCCAGCAGCTTGGGACGATATTTAGGAGATACGCAGTATTTT.

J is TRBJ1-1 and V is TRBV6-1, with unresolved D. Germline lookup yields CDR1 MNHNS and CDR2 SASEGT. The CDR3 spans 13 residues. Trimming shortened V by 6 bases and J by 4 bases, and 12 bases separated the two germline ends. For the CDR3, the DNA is TGTGCCAGCAGCGGAGACGGGCGCACTGAAGCTTTCTTT. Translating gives CASSGDGRTEAFF.

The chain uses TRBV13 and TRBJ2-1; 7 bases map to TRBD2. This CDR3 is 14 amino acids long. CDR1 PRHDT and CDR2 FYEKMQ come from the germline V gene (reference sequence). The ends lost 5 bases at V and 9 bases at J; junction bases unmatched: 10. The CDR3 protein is CASSNLAVGGEQFF. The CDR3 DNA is TGTGCCAGCAGCAACCTAGCGGTAGGTGGTGAGCAGTTCTTC. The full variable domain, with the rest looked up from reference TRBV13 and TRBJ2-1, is AAGVIQSPRHLIKEKRETATLKCYPIPRHDTVYWYQQGPGQDPQFLISFYEKMQSDKGSIPDRFSAQQFSDYHSELNMSSLELGDSALYFCASSNLAVGGEQFFGPGTRLTVL.

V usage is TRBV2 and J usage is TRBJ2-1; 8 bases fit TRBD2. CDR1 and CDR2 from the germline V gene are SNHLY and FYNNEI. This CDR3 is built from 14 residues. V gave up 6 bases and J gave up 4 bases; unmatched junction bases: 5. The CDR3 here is CASSSGSPYNEQFF. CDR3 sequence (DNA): TGTGCCAGCAGCAGCGGGAGTCCTTACAATGAGCAGTTCTTC.

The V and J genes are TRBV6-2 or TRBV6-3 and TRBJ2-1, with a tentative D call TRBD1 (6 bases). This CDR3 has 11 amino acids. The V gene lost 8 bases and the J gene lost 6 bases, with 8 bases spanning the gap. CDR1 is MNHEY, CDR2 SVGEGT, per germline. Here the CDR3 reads CASQGSNEQFF. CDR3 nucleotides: TGTGCCAGCCAGGGGAGCAATGAGCAGTTCTTC.

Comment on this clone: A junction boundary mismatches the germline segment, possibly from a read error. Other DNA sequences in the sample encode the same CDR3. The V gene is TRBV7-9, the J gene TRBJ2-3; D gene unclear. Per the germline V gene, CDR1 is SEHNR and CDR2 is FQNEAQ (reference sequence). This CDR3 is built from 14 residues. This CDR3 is CASSLIATTDTQYF. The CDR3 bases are TGTGCCAGCAGCTTAATAGCTACCACAGATACACAGTATTTT.

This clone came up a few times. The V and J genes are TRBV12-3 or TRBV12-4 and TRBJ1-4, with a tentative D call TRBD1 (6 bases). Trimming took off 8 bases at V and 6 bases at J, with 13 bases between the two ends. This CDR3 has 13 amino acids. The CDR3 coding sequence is TGTGCCAGCGTAGGGGGATTGGATGAAAAACTGTTTTTT. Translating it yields CASVGGLDEKLFF.

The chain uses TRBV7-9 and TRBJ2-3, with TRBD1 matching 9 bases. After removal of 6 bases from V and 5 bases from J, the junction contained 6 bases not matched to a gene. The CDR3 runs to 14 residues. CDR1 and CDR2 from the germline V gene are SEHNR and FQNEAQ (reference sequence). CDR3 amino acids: CASSTGGDVDTQYF. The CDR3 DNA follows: TGTGCCAGCAGTACAGGGGGCGACGTAGATACGCAGTATTTT.